This TCR beta chain was observed in a study of blood T cell repertoires in COVID-19. About the research overall: The United States, Italy and Spain supplied acute and convalescent COVID-19 samples. Sample material is recorded as cDNA or gDNA derived from T cells, B-cell-depleted T cells, or PBMCs.

Authors' processing steps: Estimated nucleated cell counts came from reference gene primer amplification. Clones were sequenced by immunoSEQ multiplex PCR, and TCRdb holds only the in-frame ones, with some missing. Clone size and the V and J calls come from that table; the DNA yielded D and trimming. The sample contains approximately 46,000 clones, around 85% of which appear only once. Trimming removed 7 bases at V and 2 bases at J, with 15 bases between. The germline V gene encodes CDR1 SGHTA and CDR2 FQGNSA. This CDR3 has 15 residues. The material sequenced was peripheral blood. This TCR derives from a human donor in a cohort sampled during active COVID-19. V and J are TRBV7-2 and TRBJ2-1; D perhaps matches TRBD2 (5 bases). CDR3 in amino acids: CASNADWVPYNEQFF. The CDR3 bases are TGTGCCAGCAACGCGGACTGGGTGCCCTACAATGAGCAGTTCTTC.